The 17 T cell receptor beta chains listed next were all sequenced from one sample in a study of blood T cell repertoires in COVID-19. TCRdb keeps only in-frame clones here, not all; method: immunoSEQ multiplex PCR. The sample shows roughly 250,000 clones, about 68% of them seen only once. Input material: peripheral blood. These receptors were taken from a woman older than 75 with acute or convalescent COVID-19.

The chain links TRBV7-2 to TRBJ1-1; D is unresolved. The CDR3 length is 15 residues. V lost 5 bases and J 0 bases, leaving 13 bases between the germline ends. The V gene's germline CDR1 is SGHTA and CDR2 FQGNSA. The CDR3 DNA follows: TGTGCCAGCAGCCCCTTGAGGGCTATGAACACTGAAGCTTTCTTT. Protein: CASSPLRAMNTEAFF.

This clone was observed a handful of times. The CDR3 region is CASTEESYEQYF. CDR3 nucleotides: TGTGCCAGCACGGAGGAGTCCTACGAGCAGTACTTC. The chain carries TRBV27 and TRBJ2-7; possibly TRBD2 for D (5 bases). The germline V gene encodes CDR1 MNHEY and CDR2 SMNVEV (reference sequence). CDR3 length equals 12 residues. V was pared by 7 bases and J by 1 base, with 8 bases between.

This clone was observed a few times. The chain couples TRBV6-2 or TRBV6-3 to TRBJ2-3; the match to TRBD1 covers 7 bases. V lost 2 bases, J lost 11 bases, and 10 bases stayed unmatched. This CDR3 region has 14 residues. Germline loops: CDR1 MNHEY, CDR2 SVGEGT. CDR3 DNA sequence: TGTGCCAGCAGTTACGGGACAGCTACCTATAAGCAGTATTTT. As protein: CASSYGTATYKQYF.

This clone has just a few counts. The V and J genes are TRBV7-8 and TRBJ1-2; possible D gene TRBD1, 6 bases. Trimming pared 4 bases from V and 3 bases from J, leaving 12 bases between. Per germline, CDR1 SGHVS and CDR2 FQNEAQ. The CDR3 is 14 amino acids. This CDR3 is CASSSMQGYYGYTF. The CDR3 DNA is TGTGCCAGCAGCTCCATGCAGGGGTACTATGGCTACACCTTC.

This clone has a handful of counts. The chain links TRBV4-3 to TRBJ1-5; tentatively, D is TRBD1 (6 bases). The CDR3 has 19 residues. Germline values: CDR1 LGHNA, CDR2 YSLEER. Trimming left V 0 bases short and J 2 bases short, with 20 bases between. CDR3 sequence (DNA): TGCGCCAGCAGCCAAGAATGGAAGCGGGGGGCACGTGGCAATCAGCCCCAGCATTTT. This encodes CASSQEWKRGARGNQPQHF.

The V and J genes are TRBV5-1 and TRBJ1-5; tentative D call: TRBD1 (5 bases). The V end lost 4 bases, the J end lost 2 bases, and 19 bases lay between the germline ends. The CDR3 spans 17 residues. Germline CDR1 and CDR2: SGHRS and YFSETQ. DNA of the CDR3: TGCGCCAGCAGCCCTATGGGGGGTCAAAATGGCAATCAGCCCCAGCATTTT. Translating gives CASSPMGGQNGNQPQHF.

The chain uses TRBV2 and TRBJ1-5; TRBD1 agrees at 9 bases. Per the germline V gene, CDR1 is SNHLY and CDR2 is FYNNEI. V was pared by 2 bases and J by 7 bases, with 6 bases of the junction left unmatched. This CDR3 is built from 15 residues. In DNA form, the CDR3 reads TGTGCCAGCAGTGAAATCTGGACAGGGGCACAGCCCCAGCATTTT. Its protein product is CASSEIWTGAQPQHF.

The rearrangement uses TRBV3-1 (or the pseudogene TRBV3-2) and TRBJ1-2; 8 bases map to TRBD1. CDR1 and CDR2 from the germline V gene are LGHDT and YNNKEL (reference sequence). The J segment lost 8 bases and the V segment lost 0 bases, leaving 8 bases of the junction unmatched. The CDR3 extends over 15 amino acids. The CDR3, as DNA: TGTGCCAGCAGCCAAGACCCGGGACAGGCTCGCGGCTACACCTTC. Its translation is CASSQDPGQARGYTF.

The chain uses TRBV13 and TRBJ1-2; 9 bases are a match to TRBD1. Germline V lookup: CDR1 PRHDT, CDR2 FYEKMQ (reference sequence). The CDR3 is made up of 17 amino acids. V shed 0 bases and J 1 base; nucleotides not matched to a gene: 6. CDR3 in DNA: TGTGCCAGCAGCTTAGGAGGGACAGGGTTCCGTAACTATGGCTACACCTTC. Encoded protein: CASSLGGTGFRNYGYTF.

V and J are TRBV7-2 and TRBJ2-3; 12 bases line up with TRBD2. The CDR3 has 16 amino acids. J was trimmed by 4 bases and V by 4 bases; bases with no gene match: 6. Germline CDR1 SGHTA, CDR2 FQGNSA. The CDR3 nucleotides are TGTGCCAGCAGCTACTCTAGCGGGGGGGCCCCAGATACGCAGTATTTT. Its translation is CASSYSSGGAPDTQYF.

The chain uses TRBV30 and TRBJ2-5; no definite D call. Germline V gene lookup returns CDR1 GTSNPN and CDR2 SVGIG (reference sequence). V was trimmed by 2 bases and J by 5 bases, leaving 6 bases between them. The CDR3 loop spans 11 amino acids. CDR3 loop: CAWSPRETQYF. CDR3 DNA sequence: TGTGCCTGGAGTCCTCGGGAGACCCAGTACTTC.

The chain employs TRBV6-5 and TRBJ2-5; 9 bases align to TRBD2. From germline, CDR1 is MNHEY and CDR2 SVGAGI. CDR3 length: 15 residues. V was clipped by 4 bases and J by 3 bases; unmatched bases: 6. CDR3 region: CASSSWASGEETQYF. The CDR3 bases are TGTGCCAGCAGTTCCTGGGCTAGCGGGGAAGAGACCCAGTACTTC.

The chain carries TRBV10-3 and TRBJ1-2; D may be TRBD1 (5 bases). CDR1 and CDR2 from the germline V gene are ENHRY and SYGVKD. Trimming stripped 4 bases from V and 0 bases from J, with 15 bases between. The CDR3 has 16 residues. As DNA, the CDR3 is TGTGCCATCAGTGGCGGGGGGAGGGAAGCTAACTATGGCTACACCTTC. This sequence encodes CAISGGGREANYGYTF.

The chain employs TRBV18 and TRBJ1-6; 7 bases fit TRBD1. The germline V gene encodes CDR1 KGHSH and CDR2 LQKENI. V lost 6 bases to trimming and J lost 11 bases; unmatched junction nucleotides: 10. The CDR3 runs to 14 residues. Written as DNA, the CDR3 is TGTGCCAGCTCGACCGGGACAGTTACGACACCCCTCCACTTT. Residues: CASSTGTVTTPLHF.

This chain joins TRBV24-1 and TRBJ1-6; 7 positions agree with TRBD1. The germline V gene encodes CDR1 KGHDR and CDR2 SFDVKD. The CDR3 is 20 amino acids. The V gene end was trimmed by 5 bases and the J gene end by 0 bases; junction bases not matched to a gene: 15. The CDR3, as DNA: TGTGCCACCAGTGCCCAGGGGGGACGACGAGTCAGCTCCTATAATTCACCCCTCCACTTT. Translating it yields CATSAQGGRRVSSYNSPLHF.

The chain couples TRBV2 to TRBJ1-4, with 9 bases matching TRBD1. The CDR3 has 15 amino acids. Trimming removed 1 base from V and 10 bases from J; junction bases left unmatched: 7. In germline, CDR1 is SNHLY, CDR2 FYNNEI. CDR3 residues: CASSEVGQGTGKLFF. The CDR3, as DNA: TGTGCCAGCAGTGAAGTTGGACAGGGGACGGGAAAACTGTTTTTT.

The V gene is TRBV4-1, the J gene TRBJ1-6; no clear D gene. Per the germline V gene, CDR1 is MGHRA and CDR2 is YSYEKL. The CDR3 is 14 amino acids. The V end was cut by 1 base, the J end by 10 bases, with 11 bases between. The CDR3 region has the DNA TGCGCCAGCAGCCAAGGCGGGGTAGGCTCACCCCTCCACTTT. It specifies CASSQGGVGSPLHF.